These 28 T cell receptor beta chains came from one sample sequenced in a study of Ad26.COV2.S vaccination and SARS-CoV-2 variants. Assay: immunoSEQ multiplex PCR; the TCRdb copy retains only in-frame clones and omits some. Of some 320,000 clones listed, 86% are singletons. Treatment given: over 15 received Ad26.COV2.S at low or high dose, single or two shots; roughly five received placebo; per-sample allocation not given. Sampling was performed 63 days after the first vaccine or placebo injection. The sequenced sample was peripheral blood, obtained in a trial of Ad26.COV2.S vaccine versus placebo. The receptor source for this set is a person between 18 and 59 years old who received the Ad26.COV2.S COVID-19 vaccine or a placebo.

V and J are TRBV7-2 and TRBJ1-3; 7 bases map to TRBD1. Germline trimming cut 5 bases from V and 4 bases from J; bases unmatched to any gene: 11. Germline assignment: CDR1 SGHTA and CDR2 FQGNSA. CDR3 length: 16 amino acids. The CDR3 sequence is CASSARQGTFGNTIYF. In nucleotides, the CDR3 is TGTGCCAGCAGCGCCCGACAGGGAACCTTCGGAAACACCATATATTTT. Filled out from reference TRBV7-2 and TRBJ1-3, the complete variable domain reads GAGVSQSPSNKVTEKGKDVELRCDPISGHTALYWYRQSLGQGLEFLIYFQGNSAPDKSGLPSDRFSAERTGGSVSTLTIQRTQQEDSAVYLCASSARQGTFGNTIYFGEGSWLTVV.

V usage is TRBV6-2 or TRBV6-3 and J usage is TRBJ1-3; D is undetermined. CDR1 is MNHEY and CDR2 is SVGEGT in the germline V gene. The CDR3 is 16 residues long. Trimming took 2 bases from V and 0 from J, leaving 11 bases between them. The CDR3 sequence is CASSYKRKISGNTIYF. For the CDR3, the DNA is TGTGCCAGCAGTTACAAGCGGAAGATCTCTGGAAACACCATATATTTT.

The V call is TRBV6-2 or TRBV6-3, the J call TRBJ2-7, with 8 bases fitting TRBD1. This CDR3 has 13 amino acids. Germline V gives CDR1 MNHEY, CDR2 SVGEGT. V lost 5 bases, J lost 4 bases, and 4 bases stayed unmatched. CDR3 region: CASSQRDRYEQYF. In nucleotides, the CDR3 is TGTGCCAGCAGTCAGAGGGACAGGTACGAGCAGTACTTC.

The chain has TRBV10-3 and TRBJ1-4; D not resolved. CDR1 is ENHRY and CDR2 is SYGVKD in the germline V gene. With 2 bases removed from V and 0 bases from J, the gap between germline ends came to 10 bases. The CDR3 is 16 amino acids. CDR3 sequence reads: CAISEDPWSTNEKLFF. The CDR3 region has the DNA TGTGCCATCAGTGAGGATCCTTGGTCAACTAATGAAAAACTGTTTTTT.

Here the CDR3 DNA reads TGTGCCAGTAGCGAGACCGGGCGTCGATTATGGCATGGCTACACCTTC. Translating it yields CASSETGRRLWHGYTF. This chain uses TRBV19 with TRBJ1-2; the D is unclear. The V gene's germline CDR1 is LNHDA and CDR2 SQIVND (reference sequence). V gave up 6 bases and J gave up 6 bases, with 23 bases separating them. CDR3 length: 16 residues.

The chain joins TRBV5-1 to TRBJ2-7, with no clear D. V lost 9 bases, J lost 2 bases, and 9 bases lay in between. The germline V gene has CDR1 SGHRS and CDR2 YFSETQ. CDR3 length equals 11 residues. CDR3 in amino acids: CATLGTYEQYF. The DNA of the CDR3 is TGCGCCACCCTTGGTACCTACGAGCAGTACTTC. The whole variable domain, remainder taken from reference TRBV5-1 and TRBJ2-7, is KAGVTQTPRYLIKTRGQQVTLSCSPISGHRSVSWYQQTPGQGLQFLFEYFSETQRNKGNFPGRFSGRQFSNSRSEMNVSTLELGDSALYLCATLGTYEQYFGPGTRLTVT.

The V call is TRBV7-2, the J call TRBJ2-7, with D perhaps matching TRBD1 or TRBD2 (5 bases each). Trimming pared 1 base from V and 6 bases from J, leaving 10 bases between. Germline CDR1 reads SGHTA; CDR2 reads FQGNSA. The CDR3 sequence is 13 residues long. The CDR3 region is CASSLDEGREQYF. Here the CDR3 DNA reads TGTGCCAGCAGCTTAGACGAGGGGCGCGAGCAGTACTTC.

This chain connects TRBV9 to TRBJ1-2; D unresolved. The length of the CDR3 is 13 residues. The germline V gene encodes CDR1 SGDLS and CDR2 YYNGEE. V lost 3 bases to trimming and J lost 10 bases, with 16 bases between them. The CDR3 loop reads CASSALAGTAYTF. Written as DNA, the CDR3 is TGTGCCAGCAGCGCCTTGGCAGGCACCGCCTACACCTTC.

This chain joins TRBV5-4 and TRBJ1-2; D is unclear. With 0 bases removed from V and 4 bases from J, the gap between germline ends came to 13 bases. The CDR3 is made up of 15 amino acids. Germline values: CDR1 SGHNT, CDR2 YYREEE (reference sequence). The CDR3 protein is CASSLAIDTAYGYTF. CDR3 in DNA: TGTGCCAGCAGCTTGGCTATAGACACGGCCTATGGCTACACCTTC.

The V and J genes are TRBV30 and TRBJ1-3; D not resolved. The germline gives CDR1 GTSNPN, CDR2 SVGIG (reference sequence). The V end was cut by 4 bases, the J end by 0 bases, with 7 bases between. The CDR3 length is 13 residues. The CDR3 reads CAWNRLSGNTIYF. The CDR3 region has the DNA TGTGCCTGGAACAGACTCTCTGGAAACACCATATATTTT.

The V call is TRBV18, the J call TRBJ2-5, with TRBD1 as a possible D gene (7 bases). Germline V gene sequence: CDR1 KGHSH, CDR2 LQKENI. The length of the CDR3 is 15 residues. The ends were cut back, 0 bases at V and 2 bases at J, with 10 bases in the middle. The CDR3 DNA follows: TGTGCCAGCTCACCACCGGCAGGGGGGCAAGAGACCCAGTACTTC. Translation gives CASSPPAGGQETQYF.

This chain connects TRBV7-6 to TRBJ2-1; 8 bases line up with TRBD2. Per germline, CDR1 SGHVS and CDR2 FNYEAQ. The CDR3 covers 17 residues. Trimming at V came to 1 base and at J to 6 bases, leaving 11 bases not matched to a gene. CDR3 sequence: CASSLERPYRGGNEQFF. CDR3 nucleotide sequence: TGTGCCAGCAGCTTAGAGCGACCCTACCGGGGGGGCAATGAGCAGTTCTTC. Combining the CDR3 with reference TRBV7-6 and TRBJ2-1 gives the whole variable domain GAGVSQSPRYKVTKRGQDVALRCDPISGHVSLYWYRQALGQGPEFLTYFNYEAQQDKSGLPNDRFSAERPEGSISTLTIQRTEQRDSAMYRCASSLERPYRGGNEQFFGPGTRLTVL.

The chain joins TRBV3-1 (or the pseudogene TRBV3-2) to TRBJ2-7, with 10 bases that match TRBD1. The trim removed 6 bases at V and 5 bases at J, leaving 10 bases unmatched. The CDR3 is made up of 15 amino acids. Germline values: CDR1 LGHDT, CDR2 YNNKEL (reference sequence). In DNA, the CDR3 is TGTGCCAGCAGTCTAGCCGGGACAGGGGAGCACGAGCAGTACTTC. Protein: CASSLAGTGEHEQYF.

CDR3: CASSQQGTSTDTQYF. CDR3 nucleotides: TGTGCCAGCAGCCAACAGGGGACTAGCACAGATACGCAGTATTTT. The rearrangement joins TRBV11-2 to TRBJ2-3; weak D call: TRBD1 (7 bases). The CDR3 sequence is 15 residues long. Germline V gene data show CDR1 as SGHAT and CDR2 as FQNNGV. Trimming left V 5 bases short and J 0 bases short, with 12 bases between.

This chain joins TRBV6-5 and TRBJ1-2; D remains unclear. This CDR3 is 13 amino acids long. Germline V gives CDR1 MNHEY, CDR2 SVGAGI. V gave up 6 bases and J gave up 8 bases, with 16 bases separating them. The CDR3 sequence: CASRTTAISGYTF. DNA for the CDR3: TGTGCCAGCAGGACTACAGCAATCAGCGGCTACACCTTC.

The chain has TRBV9 and TRBJ2-1; tentative D call: TRBD2 (6 bases). Germline V CDR1 and CDR2: SGDLS, YYNGEE. The V and J ends lost 0 bases and 1 base respectively, with 14 bases between them. The CDR3 length is 17 residues. CDR3 region: CASSVGGGLKSYNEQFF. In DNA form, the CDR3 reads TGTGCCAGCAGCGTAGGTGGAGGGCTCAAGTCCTACAATGAGCAGTTCTTC.

This rearrangement joins TRBV27 to TRBJ2-1; the match to TRBD1 covers 8 bases. Germline V CDR1 and CDR2: MNHEY, SMNVEV (reference sequence). CDR3 size: 19 residues. V was pared by 2 bases and J by 2 bases, with 14 bases of the junction left unmatched. The CDR3 protein is CASSLKGGGGTGAYNEQFF. Written as DNA, the CDR3 is TGTGCCAGCAGTTTAAAGGGTGGTGGAGGGACAGGCGCCTACAATGAGCAGTTCTTC.

This chain joins TRBV30 and TRBJ1-2, with D perhaps matching TRBD1 (6 bases). CDR1 GTSNPN and CDR2 SVGIG come from the germline V gene (reference sequence). CDR3 length: 12 amino acids. CDR3 loop: CGAGGEYYGYTF. The CDR3 DNA follows: TGTGGGGCGGGGGGCGAGTACTATGGCTACACCTTC.

This clone was detected only once. The chain carries TRBV6-5 and TRBJ1-1; TRBD1 might be the D (6 bases). The CDR3 contains 13 residues. Trimming left V 7 bases short and J 5 bases short, with 14 bases between. The germline V gene has CDR1 MNHEY and CDR2 SVGAGI. CDR3 in amino acids: CASIGGARTEAFF. CDR3 in DNA: TGTGCCAGCATCGGGGGGGCTAGGACTGAAGCTTTCTTT.

The rearrangement uses TRBV30 and TRBJ1-2; TRBD1 matches at 7 bases. Germline V CDR1 and CDR2: GTSNPN, SVGIG (reference sequence). This CDR3 has 15 amino acids. J lost 8 bases, V lost 3 bases, and 15 bases had no gene match. The CDR3, as DNA: TGTGCCTGGAGATTTGGGACAGCCTCTACTATGGGCTACACCTTC. Protein: CAWRFGTASTMGYTF.

The chain uses TRBV7-6 and TRBJ1-1, with D possibly matching TRBD1 (6 bases). Trimming took off 3 bases at V and 1 base at J, with 12 bases between the two ends. The V gene's germline CDR1 is SGHVS and CDR2 FNYEAQ. The CDR3 covers 15 residues. The CDR3 here is CASSLGGGRNTEAFF. The CDR3 coding sequence is TGTGCCAGCAGCTTGGGTGGGGGCCGGAACACTGAAGCTTTCTTT.

The gene calls are TRBV7-2 and TRBJ2-2; the D gene could be TRBD1 or TRBD2 (6 bases each). This CDR3 is built from 17 residues. The germline V gene encodes CDR1 SGHTA and CDR2 FQGNSA. Trimming stripped 8 bases from V and 1 base from J, with 20 bases between. CDR3: CASRALTGGQNTGELFF. CDR3 bases: TGTGCCAGCCGAGCCTTAACCGGGGGCCAGAACACCGGGGAGCTGTTTTTT.

The chain uses TRBV15 and TRBJ1-6; 7 bases line up with TRBD1. The CDR3 runs to 15 residues. The V and J ends lost 4 bases and 3 bases, in that order; junction bases with no gene match: 3. CDR1 is LNHNV, CDR2 YYDKDF, per germline (reference sequence). CDR3 in DNA: TGTGCCACCAGCACTGGGGACAGCTATAATTCACCCCTCCACTTT. This gives the protein CATSTGDSYNSPLHF.

The chain recombines TRBV19 with TRBJ2-5; 9 bases match TRBD2. In germline, CDR1 is LNHDA, CDR2 SQIVND (reference sequence). V lost 7 bases to trimming and J lost 4 bases; unmatched junction nucleotides: 10. This CDR3 has 15 amino acids. In DNA, the CDR3 is TGTGCCAGTAACTTGGCGGGGGGGCCTGGAGAGACCCAGTACTTC. This translates into CASNLAGGPGETQYF.

The chain joins TRBV5-8 to TRBJ1-3, with unresolved D. The CDR3 extends over 15 amino acids. Germline-derived CDR1 and CDR2 are SGHTS and YDEGEE. Trimming removed 0 bases from V and 4 bases from J, with 11 bases in between. CDR3 in amino acids: CASSLGAFGGNTIYF. The CDR3 DNA reads as TGTGCCAGCAGCTTGGGGGCTTTTGGAGGAAACACCATATATTTT.

This rearrangement joins TRBV12-5 to TRBJ1-6; possibly TRBD1 for D (5 bases). CDR3 length equals 16 residues. Trimming took 3 bases from V and 9 from J, leaving 18 bases between them. Germline-derived CDR1 and CDR2 are LGHNT and FRNRAP. This CDR3 reads CASGFLGRAGGSPLHF. The CDR3 coding sequence is TGTGCTAGTGGTTTTTTGGGTAGGGCGGGGGGTTCACCCCTCCACTTT. Combining the CDR3 with reference TRBV12-5 and TRBJ1-6 gives the whole variable domain DARVTQTPRHKVTEMGQEVTMRCQPILGHNTVFWYRQTMMQGLELLAYFRNRAPLDDSGMPKDRFSAEMPDATLATLKIQPSEPRDSAVYFCASGFLGRAGGSPLHFGNGTRLTVT.

The CDR3 here is CASSPRQSYGYTF. CDR3 nucleotides: TGTGCCAGCAGTCCTCGACAAAGCTATGGCTACACCTTC. The rearrangement links TRBV12-3 or TRBV12-4 to TRBJ1-2; D gene ambiguous. Trimming stripped 5 bases from V and 4 bases from J, with 11 bases between. CDR3 size: 13 residues.

This chain joins TRBV19 and TRBJ1-5; D unclear. The length of the CDR3 is 14 residues. V was clipped by 3 bases and J by 3 bases, with 9 bases between them. The germline CDR1 and CDR2 sequences are LNHDA and SQIVND (reference sequence). CDR3 amino acids: CASSMWQDNQPQHF. CDR3 coding DNA: TGTGCCAGTAGTATGTGGCAGGACAATCAGCCCCAGCATTTT.